In this sample, the clone carrying this T cell receptor (beta chain) turned up once. This specimen comes from a study of post-analysis software for immune sequencing data. This CDR3 is 13 amino acids long. V gave up 5 bases and J gave up 5 bases, with 12 bases separating them. Germline V lookup: CDR1 SEHNR, CDR2 FQNEAQ (reference sequence). Tagging with unique molecular identifiers was a feature of the TCR beta cDNA libraries. TCRdb re-called the PCR reads through MiXCR, storing one row per CDR3 protein. The table records 150,000 to 200,000 distinct CDR3 sequences, roughly 34% of them present only once.

The chain combines TRBV7-9 with TRBJ1-1; D gene unclear. The source of this sequence is a girl aged 5-17 years with multiple sclerosis. The sample was blood, taken after autologous hematopoietic stem cell transplantation. CDR3 bases: TGTGCCAGCAGCCCCAAATCTCCAACTGAAGCTTTCTTT. Its translation: CASSPKSPTEAFF.